This T cell receptor (beta chain) was identified during a study of blood T cell repertoires in COVID-19 (dated by TCRdb to 2018 to 2020). About the study as a whole: The collaborator samples originated in the United States, Italy and Spain and spanned the acute and convalescent phases of COVID-19. The material from the prospective study consisted of cDNA or gDNA derived from T cells, B-cell-depleted T cells, or PBMCs. The dataset comprised deeply sampled blood TCRbeta repertoires from subjects exposed to, actively infected with, or recovered from COVID-19. A freely available public database, intended as a resource for researchers studying the immune response to SARS-CoV-2, is where the repertoires were released. The samples were drawn from the first 160 participants of the ongoing ImmuneRACE study and from over 950 subjects provided by 6 global collaborators. Sample metadata almost always included a de-identified subject ID, COVID-19 status, age in years and sex. HLA class I and class II types, where available, came from metadata supplied by the sample provider rather than from assay-based typing.

The immunoSEQ Assay, a bias-controlled multiplex PCR, was used to amplify TCRbeta CDR3 regions from genomic DNA. Per the authors' processing: Within the assay, amplification of reference gene primers was used to estimate how many nucleated cells each sample contained. Sequence reads were collapsed and filtered to measure the absolute abundance of every unique TCRbeta CDR3 rearrangement. For each sample, productive Simpson clonality was calculated as the square root of Simpson's diversity index across productive rearrangements. Entries here come from immuneACCESS through TCRdb and include only in-frame sequences with V and J called. Some clones fail to appear in such tables; in the studies checked, an unresolved V gene covers under half of the shortfall, and the cause of the remainder is unknown. V, J and clone size derive from that table, while D and trimming were established from the DNA sequence. The sample profile shows roughly 290,000 clones; roughly 91% of them were found once. The ten largest clonotypes hold roughly 0.8% of the sample.

Collaborating institutions collected whole blood in K2EDTA tubes following their own protocols. For TCRbeta analysis, collaborator samples were shipped as frozen whole blood, as isolated PBMCs, or as DNA extracted from either sample type. Remarks on this clone: Its recognized antigen is unknown. Within one base of it there is no much larger clone, and no base qualities were kept.

Results the study describes overall, beyond this receptor: How much clinical and demographic metadata was included differed by source and by participant, and the metadata was provided uncurated.

The TCR comes from a young man with acute or convalescent COVID-19. Sequenced: peripheral blood.

The CDR3 has the sequence CASSFDWGRPQHF. In nucleotides, the sequence is TGTGCCAGCAGCTTCGATTGGGGGCGGCCCCAGCATTTT. The chain is assembled from TRBV6-5 and TRBJ1-5; a tentative D match to TRBD1 spans 6 bases. From the cysteine up to the phenylalanine, the CDR3 has a length of 13 residues. The only DNA kept is the CDR3, 39 bases in frame from the first base. V and J are truncated by 6 bases and 9 bases respectively, leaving an intervening sequence of 15 bases. CDR1 and CDR2 are drawn from the germline V gene: MNHEY, SVGAGI.